This T cell receptor (beta chain) was identified in a study of OX40 agonist ivuxolimab in advanced cancers. Context from the whole study: Ivuxolimab was an agonistic, fully human IgG2 monoclonal antibody directed against OX40 (CD134), a costimulatory receptor. Intravenous ivuxolimab was administered to patients every 2 weeks at six dose levels: 0.01, 0.1, 0.3, 1.5, 3 and 10 mg/kg. Peripheral TCRbeta sequencing was intended to test whether TCR sequence diversity was altered and clonal T-cell expansion was caused by ivuxolimab. The monotherapy dose-escalation portion (N of about 50 patients) of the phase I ivuxolimab trial is reported in the paper. Of the approximately 54 dose-escalation patients, hepatocellular carcinoma was present in 19, melanoma in approximately 15, renal cell carcinoma in 9 and head and neck cancer in 9. Patients were allowed to have had prior anti-PD-1, anti-PD-L1 or anti-CTLA-4 therapy, and around 41% of the dose-escalation patients had previously received checkpoint inhibitors. Three dose-escalation patients achieved partial responses, one with hepatocellular carcinoma and two with cutaneous melanoma. The dose-escalation cohort was about 87% male with a mean age of about 60 years, ranging from roughly 23 to 79. Here is what the overall study found, with its caveats: After ivuxolimab, more expanded clones were found on average in CD8+ T cells than in CD4+ T cells. The antigen specificity of the peripheral T cells that underwent clonal expansion was not determined. Low levels of normalized T-cell clonal expansion were also seen in some nonresponding patients. In partial responders in the 0.1-3.0 mg/kg groups, normalized peripheral clonal expansion was found to be among the lowest, especially among CD8+ T cells. At doses of 0.1 to 3.0 mg/kg, clonal expansion of both CD4+ and CD8+ blood T cells was observed from baseline to week 6.

After removal of 2 bases from V and 3 bases from J, the junction retains 9 bases not matched to a gene. CDR1 is given as LNHNV and CDR2 as YYDKDF, both from the germline V gene (reference sequence). The CDR3, cysteine through phenylalanine, is 17 amino acids long. The sequence is cut down to CDR3 DNA, 51 bases in frame from base 1. To note about this clone: Its antigen has not been determined. It has no much larger one-base neighbor in the sample; base qualities were not kept.

To sequence the TCRbeta CDR3 region, genomic DNA was isolated from the sorted cells. The immunoSEQ Assay was used for sequencing of TCRbeta CDR3 regions. TCRdb limited this immuneACCESS table to in-frame rearrangements with V and J called. A share of clones is missing; checked studies link under half to unresolved V genes, and the rest is unexplained. This sample has fewer than 80,000 clones in its table, and around 84% of those were observed once. The biggest ten clones account for roughly 1.2% of the sample. The trial excluded patients who had a history of autoimmune disease or were on systemic immunosuppression. Peripheral blood for TCR sequencing was collected from all dose cohorts at baseline, on cycle 4 day 1, and on cycle 7 day 1. Samples were obtained from an open-label, multicenter, first-in-human phase I dose-escalation trial of ivuxolimab. Adults with locally advanced or metastatic melanoma, renal cell carcinoma, hepatocellular carcinoma or head and neck squamous cell carcinoma were enrolled in the trial. Before TCR sequencing, CD4+ T cells and CD8+ T cells from peripheral blood were sorted into separate populations.

Sequenced material: CD4+ or CD8+ T cells sorted from blood, taken in a trial of the OX40 agonist ivuxolimab. The chain is assembled from TRBV15 and TRBJ2-2, with 7 bases aligning to TRBD2. This clonotype was sampled from an adult with an advanced solid tumor such as melanoma, head and neck, liver or kidney cancer. The CDR3 region: CATSRQAGGYDTGELFF. The nucleotides are TGTGCCACCAGCAGACAAGCCGGGGGGTACGACACCGGGGAGCTGTTTTTT. The variable domain in full, with residues beyond the CDR3 obtained from the reference TRBV15 and TRBJ2-2 genes, is DAMVIQNPRYQVTQFGKPVTLSCSQTLNHNVMYWYQQKSSQAPKLLFHYYDKDFNNEADTPDNFQSRRPNTSFCFLDIRSPGLGDTAMYLCATSRQAGGYDTGELFFGEGSRLTVL.